This TCR beta chain comes out of a study of shared clonotypes between healthy human individuals. Study findings and constraints: When naive CD4 clonotypes were compared across a few donors, around 5% were shared.

Sequencing was at deep level. Using immunoSEQ multiplex PCR, the repertoire was profiled, and TCRdb retains in-frame clones only, with some absent. The profile shows about 2.5 million clones, just under 95% of them singletons. Deletions cut 3 bases from V and 1 base from J, with 9 bases between. Germline values: CDR1 SQVTM, CDR2 ANQGSEA. There are 13 residues in the CDR3. Comments on this clone: Its antigen is undetermined.

This rearrangement joins TRBV29-1 to TRBJ1-1, with D unresolved. This TCR derives from a man younger than 35 in good health. Some clones in this sample may be carry-over from other donors' samples. Sample: naive CD4+ T cells from PBMCs. The sample's subset: CD45RA+ positively selected. CDR3 amino acids: CSVESWRNTEAFF. In DNA form, the CDR3 reads TGCAGCGTTGAGAGCTGGCGGAACACTGAAGCTTTCTTT.